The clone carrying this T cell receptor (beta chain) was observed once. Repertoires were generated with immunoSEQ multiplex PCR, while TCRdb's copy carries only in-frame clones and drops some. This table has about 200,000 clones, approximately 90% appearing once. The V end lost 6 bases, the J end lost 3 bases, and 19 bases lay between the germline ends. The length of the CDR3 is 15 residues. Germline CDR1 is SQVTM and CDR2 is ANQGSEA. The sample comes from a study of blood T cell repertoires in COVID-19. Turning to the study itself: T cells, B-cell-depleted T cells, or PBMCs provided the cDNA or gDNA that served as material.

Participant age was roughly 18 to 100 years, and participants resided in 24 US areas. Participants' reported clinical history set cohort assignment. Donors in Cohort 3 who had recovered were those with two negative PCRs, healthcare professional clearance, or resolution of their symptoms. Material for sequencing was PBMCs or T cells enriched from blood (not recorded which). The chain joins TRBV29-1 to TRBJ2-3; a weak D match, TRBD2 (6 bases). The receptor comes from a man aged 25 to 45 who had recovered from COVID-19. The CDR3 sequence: CSVFRLARGTDTQYF. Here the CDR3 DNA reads TGCAGCGTGTTCAGGCTAGCGAGAGGAACAGATACGCAGTATTTT.